The 27 T cell receptor beta chains reported below all come from one sample, sequenced in a study of blood T cell repertoires in COVID-19. Clones were sequenced by immunoSEQ multiplex PCR, and TCRdb holds only the in-frame ones, with some missing. In the table there are roughly 180,000 clones, 60% to 80% of which are singletons. Sequenced: peripheral blood. The receptors here all came from a man in his sixties with active or convalescent COVID-19.

The chain joins TRBV2 to TRBJ2-2; no reliable D call. The CDR3 sequence is 15 residues long. CDR1 is SNHLY and CDR2 is FYNNEI in the germline V gene. V lost 4 bases, J lost 0 bases, and 9 bases lay in between. The CDR3 DNA is TGTGCCAGCAGTGTAGAGGCCCCGAACACCGGGGAGCTGTTTTTT. This sequence encodes CASSVEAPNTGELFF.

The V call is TRBV11-2, the J call TRBJ2-3; no firm D call. V was pared by 3 bases and J by 2 bases, with 12 bases between. The length of the CDR3 is 15 residues. From germline, CDR1 is SGHAT and CDR2 FQNNGV. The CDR3 sequence is CASSFGSPLTDTQYF. CDR3 DNA sequence: TGTGCCAGCAGCTTCGGTTCCCCCCTCACAGATACGCAGTATTTT. The variable domain in full, with the rest retrieved from reference TRBV11-2 and TRBJ2-3, is EAGVAQSPRYKIIEKRQSVAFWCNPISGHATLYWYQQILGQGPKLLIQFQNNGVVDDSQLPKDRFSAERLKGVDSTLKIQPAKLEDSAVYLCASSFGSPLTDTQYFGPGTRLTVL.

J is TRBJ1-1 and V is TRBV16; perhaps TRBD1 as D (5 bases). This CDR3 has 12 residues. V was pared by 4 bases and J by 10 bases, with 13 bases between. Germline CDR1 is KGHSY and CDR2 is FQNENV. CDR3 nucleotides: TGTGCCAGCAGCCTCCATGGGGCACCAGCTTTCTTT. This gives the protein CASSLHGAPAFF.

The gene calls are TRBV6-2 or TRBV6-3 and TRBJ1-6; 8 nucleotides align to TRBD1. The CDR3 runs 14 residues. Trimming at V came to 3 bases and at J to 9 bases, leaving 4 bases not matched to a gene. Germline-derived CDR1 and CDR2 are MNHEY and SVGEGT. The CDR3 DNA follows: TGTGCCAGCAGTTATACAGGGGGAGTTTCACCCCTCCACTTT. Its protein product is CASSYTGGVSPLHF.

The CDR3 region is CASSSRQESSYEQYF. CDR3 nucleotide sequence: TGTGCCAGCAGCTCTCGACAGGAGAGCTCCTACGAGCAGTACTTC. The chain links TRBV9 to TRBJ2-7; weak D call: TRBD1 (6 bases). Germline V gene lookup returns CDR1 SGDLS and CDR2 YYNGEE. Trimming took off 4 bases at V and 0 bases at J, with 14 bases between the two ends. CDR3 length: 15 residues.

The sample holds a few counts of this clone. The CDR3 nucleotides read TGTGCCAGCAGCAAAGCGACAGGGGGTGAAAAACTGTTTTTT. This gives the protein CASSKATGGEKLFF. V and J are TRBV13 and TRBJ1-4, with 9 bases fitting TRBD1. This CDR3 contains 14 residues. J was trimmed by 7 bases and V by 5 bases; bases with no gene match: 5. Germline assignment: CDR1 PRHDT and CDR2 FYEKMQ (reference sequence).

V and J are TRBV7-2 and TRBJ2-7; 10 bases are shared with TRBD1. This CDR3 spans 14 amino acids. Germline CDR1 is SGHTA and CDR2 is FQGNSA. V lost 3 bases and J lost 4; bases outside the gene matches: 3. CDR3 in DNA: TGTGCCAGCAGCTTCGGGGGACAGGGGTACGAGCAGTACTTC. This encodes CASSFGGQGYEQYF.

This clone occurred once. The chain combines TRBV10-3 with TRBJ2-7; D gene uncertain. This CDR3 is built from 12 residues. V dropped 8 bases and J dropped 0 bases, with 8 bases sitting between them. CDR1 is ENHRY and CDR2 is SYGVKD in the germline V gene. The CDR3 DNA is TGTGCCATCTCGGAGTCCTCCTACGAGCAGTACTTC. Protein product: CAISESSYEQYF.

This clone was counted a few times. A read error may account for a junction end that differs from germline. The CDR3 loop is CASTQGLAGGQETQYF. As DNA, the CDR3 is TGTGCCAGCACCCAAGGACTAGCGGGAGGACAAGAGACCCAGTACTTC. The chain links TRBV3-1 (or the pseudogene TRBV3-2) to TRBJ2-5; 14 nucleotides agree with TRBD2. The CDR3 is 16 amino acids. Germline CDR1 reads LGHDT; CDR2 reads YNNKEL (reference sequence).

This clone was detected only a few times. The chain joins TRBV5-4 to TRBJ1-5; D not certain. Trimming pared 4 bases from V and 2 bases from J, leaving 7 bases between. The CDR3 is made up of 13 amino acids. The germline V gene encodes CDR1 SGHNT and CDR2 YYREEE (reference sequence). The CDR3, as DNA: TGTGCCAGCAGCCCAGGTCGCAATCAGCCCCAGCATTTT. This codes for CASSPGRNQPQHF.

This sequence joins TRBV4-2 and TRBJ2-7; 11 bases line up with TRBD2. Germline V gives CDR1 LGHNA, CDR2 YNFKEQ. Trimming at V came to 1 base and at J to 7 bases, leaving 9 bases not matched to a gene. The CDR3 totals 16 residues. The CDR3 here is CASSQGTSGPAGEQYF. CDR3 bases: TGTGCCAGCAGCCAAGGGACTAGCGGGCCAGCGGGGGAGCAGTACTTC.

The rearrangement joins TRBV6-6 to TRBJ2-1; 7 bases fit TRBD2. The germline V gene encodes CDR1 MNHNY and CDR2 SVGAGI (reference sequence). This CDR3 is built from 13 residues. V gave up 8 bases and J gave up 8 bases; unmatched junction bases: 9. The CDR3 DNA reads as TGTGCCAGCGGGAGGGCCGAGGGCGATGAGCAGTTCTTC. It specifies CASGRAEGDEQFF.

The CDR3 DNA reads as TGTGCCAGCAGCTTGTTAGGACAGGGGAGCTATAACTATGGCTACACCTTC. As protein: CASSLLGQGSYNYGYTF. The chain joins TRBV5-6 to TRBJ1-2; 9 nucleotides agree with TRBD1. Looked up from germline, CDR1 is SGHDT and CDR2 is YYEEEE. This CDR3 is built from 17 residues. The V and J ends lost 1 base and 1 base, in that order; junction bases with no gene match: 8.

This clone has a single count. The chain links TRBV9 to TRBJ2-7; a weak D match, TRBD1 (6 bases). This CDR3 is built from 15 residues. The V and J ends lost 2 bases and 0 bases respectively, with 12 bases between them. The germline V gene has CDR1 SGDLS and CDR2 YYNGEE. The CDR3 DNA reads as TGTGCCAGCAGCGTCGCCGGGACAAACTCCTACGAGCAGTACTTC. Translated: CASSVAGTNSYEQYF.

This sequence joins TRBV23-1 and TRBJ1-2, with D possibly being TRBD1 (5 bases). TRBV23-1 belongs to the ORF category, with a function that is uncertain. V was trimmed by 2 bases and J by 2 bases, leaving 12 bases between them. This CDR3 is built from 15 residues. The DNA of the CDR3 is TGCGCCAGCAGTCAAAGGGGCAGGAGAAACTATGGCTACACCTTC. Translation: CASSQRGRRNYGYTF.

The chain uses TRBV20-1 and TRBJ2-2; TRBD2 agrees at 7 bases. The CDR3 has 19 residues. Per germline, CDR1 DFQATT and CDR2 SNEGSKA (reference sequence). J was trimmed by 0 bases and V by 3 bases; bases with no gene match: 16. CDR3 bases: TGCAGTGCTAGTGGGCAGGCTAGCGGAACGGATGCGAACACCGGGGAGCTGTTTTTT. This codes for CSASGQASGTDANTGELFF.

The chain uses TRBV5-1 and TRBJ1-6; D possibly corresponds to TRBD1 (6 bases). Germline loops: CDR1 SGHRS, CDR2 YFSETQ. CDR3 size: 14 residues. V shed 1 base and J shed 7 bases, with 9 bases lying between them. CDR3 bases: TGCGCCAGCAGCTTGAACAGGGAAAATTCACCCCTCCACTTT. Its translation: CASSLNRENSPLHF.

V usage is TRBV27 and J usage is TRBJ1-5; TRBD1 matches at 7 bases. The J segment lost 5 bases and the V segment lost 3 bases, leaving 4 bases of the junction unmatched. The CDR3 runs to 14 residues. The germline gives CDR1 MNHEY, CDR2 SMNVEV (reference sequence). CDR3 region: CASSFGRGDQPQHF. As DNA, the CDR3 is TGTGCCAGCAGTTTTGGCAGGGGGGATCAGCCCCAGCATTTT.

The chain recombines TRBV15 with TRBJ1-1; 8 nucleotides line up with TRBD1. Looked up from germline, CDR1 is LNHNV and CDR2 is YYDKDF (reference sequence). This CDR3 has 17 amino acids. Trimming took 1 base from V and 0 from J; bases not matched to a gene: 7. CDR3 coding DNA: TGTGCCACCAGCAGAGGCAGGGGGCGAGGGATGAACACTGAAGCTTTCTTT. It codes for CATSRGRGRGMNTEAFF.

In this sample, this clone turned up once. The chain employs TRBV12-3 or TRBV12-4 and TRBJ2-1; D might be TRBD2 (6 bases). The CDR3 extends over 11 amino acids. Trimming took 6 bases from V and 8 from J, leaving 8 bases between them. The CDR3 sequence is CASSGSYEQFF. CDR3 coding DNA: TGTGCCAGCAGCGGGAGCTATGAGCAGTTCTTC.

The V call is TRBV11-3, the J call TRBJ2-7; TRBD1 agrees at 11 bases. Germline CDR1 and CDR2: SGHNT and YENEEA. V lost 3 bases, J lost 5 bases, and 0 bases stayed unmatched. The CDR3 has 13 amino acids. CDR3 region: CASSLGQGDEQYF. CDR3 in DNA: TGTGCCAGCAGCTTGGGACAGGGGGACGAGCAGTACTTC.

The J gene is TRBJ1-1, the V gene TRBV10-3; 7 positions agree with TRBD1. V shed 3 bases and J 1 base; nucleotides not matched to a gene: 2. CDR1 and CDR2 (germline): ENHRY, SYGVKD. This CDR3 is 14 amino acids long. The CDR3 nucleotides are TGTGCCATCAGTGACCGACAGGGGAACACTGAAGCTTTCTTT. Residues: CAISDRQGNTEAFF.

CDR3 DNA sequence: TGTGCCAGCAGCTTAAGGTCAGGGGCTAAACCCTACGAGCAGTACTTC. Protein: CASSLRSGAKPYEQYF. The chain recombines TRBV11-1 with TRBJ2-7; D might be TRBD1 (6 bases). V was pared by 2 bases and J by 2 bases, with 16 bases between. This CDR3 comprises 16 residues. The V gene's germline CDR1 is SGHAT and CDR2 FQDESV (reference sequence).

The chain links TRBV2 to TRBJ2-3; D gene uncertain. Germline values: CDR1 SNHLY, CDR2 FYNNEI. CDR3 length: 11 amino acids. V was cut by 8 bases and J by 0 bases, with 3 bases left in between. The CDR3 is CASHSTDTQYF. Here the CDR3 DNA reads TGTGCCAGCCATAGCACAGATACGCAGTATTTT.

In DNA form, the CDR3 reads TGTGCCAGCAACAGACTAGCGAGCAAAAACATTCAGTACTTC. As protein: CASNRLASKNIQYF. V is TRBV5-6 and J is TRBJ2-4, with 8 bases aligning to TRBD2. The CDR3 is made up of 14 amino acids. Germline V gene lookup returns CDR1 SGHDT and CDR2 YYEEEE. V trimming: 6 bases; J trimming: 3 bases; junction bases outside the gene matches: 5.

The CDR3 DNA reads TGTGCCACCAGTGATTTGCGGGGTTGGCAGTACTTC. It codes for CATSDLRGWQYF. The rearrangement uses TRBV24-1 and TRBJ2-7; perhaps TRBD2 as D (5 bases). Germline-derived CDR1 and CDR2 are KGHDR and SFDVKD. V dropped 0 bases and J dropped 9 bases, with 8 bases sitting between them. The CDR3 has 12 residues.

V is TRBV4-2 and J is TRBJ2-3; 7 positions agree with TRBD1. This CDR3 is built from 16 residues. V was pared by 3 bases and J by 0 bases, with 6 bases of the junction left unmatched. Germline CDR1 LGHNA, CDR2 YNFKEQ. CDR3: CASSHGQDSSTDTQYF. In DNA form, the CDR3 reads TGTGCCAGCAGCCATGGACAGGATTCAAGCACAGATACGCAGTATTTT.